What follows are 8 T cell receptor beta chains derived from one specimen sequenced in a study of T cells in Graves' hyperthyroidism and ophthalmopathy. TCR beta CDR3 regions were amplified from RNA transcripts. HTBI primers drove first-round RT-PCR of the TCR CDR3. TCRdb analysed the multiplex PCR reads with MiXCR anew, one entry per CDR3 protein. This sample has approximately 200,000 distinct CDR3 sequences, with around 18% found just once. The sequenced sample consisted of blood. These receptors all come from a man between 35 and 55 years old with Graves' hyperthyroidism.

On this clonotype itself: At one boundary the junction diverges from the germline segment, which might be a read error. CDR3 coding DNA: TGTGCCAGCAGCCCGTTAGTCAATCAGCCCCGGCATTTT. This gives the protein CASSPLVNQPRHF. V is TRBV7-2 and J is TRBJ1-5; D remains unclear. The germline V gene encodes CDR1 SGHTA and CDR2 FQGNSA. There are 13 residues in the CDR3.

For this clonotype: The final CDR3 position lacks the conserved phenylalanine or tryptophan, pointing to a likely read error. CDR3 DNA: TGTGCCTGGAGAGTCAGGACAGGGTACGAGCAGTACCTC. It is translated as CAWRVRTGYEQYL. The genes are TRBV30 and TRBJ2-7, with 8 positions matching TRBD1. Germline CDR1 is GTSNPN and CDR2 is SVGIG (reference sequence). Unmatched junction bases numbered 5, after V lost 3 bases and J lost 4 bases. CDR3 length: 13 residues.

The chain combines TRBV5-1 with TRBJ1-6; no definite D call. This CDR3 region has 17 residues. Trimming took 0 bases from V and 0 from J, leaving 10 bases between them. Germline V gene lookup returns CDR1 SGHRS and CDR2 YFSETQ. CDR3 region: CASSLVTPSSYNSPLHF. In DNA form, the CDR3 reads TGCGCCAGCAGCTTGGTCACCCCGAGCTCCTATAATTCACCCCTCCACTTT.

This chain uses TRBV10-3 with TRBJ1-5; weak D call: TRBD1 (6 bases). V lost 10 bases and J lost 6, with 16 bases in between. Germline V gene lookup returns CDR1 ENHRY and CDR2 SYGVKD. This CDR3 region has 13 residues. The CDR3 sequence is CATRPGASQPQHF. CDR3 DNA: TGTGCCACCCGACCGGGGGCAAGTCAGCCCCAGCATTTT.

This clonotype was seen more than once but under ten times. The V call is TRBV5-5, the J call TRBJ2-1, with D perhaps matching TRBD2 (7 bases). The V end lost 1 base, the J end lost 7 bases, and 15 bases lay between the germline ends. Germline values: CDR1 SGHKS, CDR2 YYEKEE (reference sequence). There are 15 residues in the CDR3. DNA for the CDR3: TGTGCCAGCAGCTTGTACGCGGGGGCGGAGAATGAGCAGTTCTTC. It is translated as CASSLYAGAENEQFF.

There are many counts of this clonotype. The chain is built from TRBV28 and TRBJ2-4; D gene uncertain. The CDR3 covers 15 residues. Per germline, CDR1 MDHEN and CDR2 SYDVKM. V was cut by 1 base and J by 1 base, with 8 bases left in between. As DNA, the CDR3 is TGTGCCAGCAGTTTATCCGACTTGGCCAAAAACATTCAGTACTTC. It yields the protein CASSLSDLAKNIQYF.

The rearrangement links TRBV18 to TRBJ2-2; TRBD2 is a possible D gene (6 bases). CDR3 length equals 16 residues. Germline CDR1 reads KGHSH; CDR2 reads LQKENI. V lost 6 bases and J 1 base, leaving 15 bases between the germline ends. CDR3 sequence (DNA): TGTGCCAGCTCCGTCAGGGAGGAAATGAACACCGGGGAGCTGTTTTTT. Protein sequence: CASSVREEMNTGELFF.

This clonotype was counted between two and nine times. A much larger clone lies a single base off, so this may be a read error. The chain recombines TRBV2 with TRBJ2-1; the match to TRBD1 covers 7 bases. Germline V CDR1 and CDR2: SNHLY, FYNNEI. Trimming cost V 7 bases and J 9 bases; bases outside gene matches: 6. CDR3 length: 12 amino acids. The CDR3 reads CASTTQGSEQFF. The CDR3 DNA sequence: TGTGCCAGCACCACACAGGGGAGTGAGCAGTTCTTC.